This entry features one TCR beta chain sequence. These data belong to a study of cytomegalovirus exposure and HLA in healthy donors. Researchers ran the PCR with 60 Vbeta and 13 Jbeta primers. Profiling relied on immunoSEQ multiplex PCR, and the TCRdb table lists in-frame clones only, not all of them. In the table there are about 41,000 clones, approximately 81% of which are singletons. CDR3 size: 15 residues. V lost 3 bases to trimming and J lost 4 bases; unmatched junction nucleotides: 6. Germline-derived CDR1 and CDR2 are LNHDA and SQIVND (reference sequence). The chain joins TRBV19 to TRBJ1-5; 7 bases are shared with TRBD1. The source is a man aged 45 to 65 in good health and CMV-seronegative. Input material: PBMCs. CDR3 sequence: CASSMRRDSNQPQHF. In DNA form, the CDR3 reads TGTGCCAGTAGTATGCGCCGGGACAGTAATCAGCCCCAGCATTTT.